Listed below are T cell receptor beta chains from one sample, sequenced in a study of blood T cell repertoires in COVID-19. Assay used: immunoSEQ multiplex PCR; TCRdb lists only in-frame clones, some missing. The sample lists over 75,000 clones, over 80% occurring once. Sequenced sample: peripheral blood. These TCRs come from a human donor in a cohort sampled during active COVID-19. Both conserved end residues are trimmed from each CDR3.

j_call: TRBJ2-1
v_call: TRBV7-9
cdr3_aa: ASSSRTSGNGGEQF

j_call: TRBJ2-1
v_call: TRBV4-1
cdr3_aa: ASSPWGQGPYNEQF

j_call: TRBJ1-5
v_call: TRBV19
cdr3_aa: ASSIFGGLNQPQH

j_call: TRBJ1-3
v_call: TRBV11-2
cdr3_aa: ASSFLSSGNTIY

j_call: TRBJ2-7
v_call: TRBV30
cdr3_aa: AWSYRGRTYEQY

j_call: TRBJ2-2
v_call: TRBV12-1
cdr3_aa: ASSKTGFLGADTGELF

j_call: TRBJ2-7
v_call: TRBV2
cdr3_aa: ASSVGGRDHEQY

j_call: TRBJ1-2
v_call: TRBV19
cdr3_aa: ASSMGQGSNYGYT

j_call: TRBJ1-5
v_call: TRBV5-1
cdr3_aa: ASSLEGGSNQPQH

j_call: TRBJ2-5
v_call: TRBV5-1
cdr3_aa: ASSLTPSGETQY

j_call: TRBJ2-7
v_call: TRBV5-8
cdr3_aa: ASSLASGGVEQY

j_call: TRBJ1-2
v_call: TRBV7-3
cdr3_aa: ASSPGTGYGYT

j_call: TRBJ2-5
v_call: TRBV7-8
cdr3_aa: ASSWTSGKATQY

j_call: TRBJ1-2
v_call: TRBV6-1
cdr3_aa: ASSEGHREYGYT

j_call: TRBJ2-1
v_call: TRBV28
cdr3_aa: ASSPLGPSSYNEQF

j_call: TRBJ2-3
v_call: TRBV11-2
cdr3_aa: ASRAGGDTQY

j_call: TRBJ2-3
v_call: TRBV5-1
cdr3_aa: ASSLATRDTQY

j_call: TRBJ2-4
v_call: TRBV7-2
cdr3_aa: ASSSGGSKNIQY

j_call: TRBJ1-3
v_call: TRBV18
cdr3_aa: ANGPSGNTIY

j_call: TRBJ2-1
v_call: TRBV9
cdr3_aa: ASSANVLESVPNEQF

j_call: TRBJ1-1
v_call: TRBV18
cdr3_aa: ASSPGSDWLNTEAF

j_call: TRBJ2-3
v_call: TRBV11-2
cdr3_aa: ASSLGQGAGDTQY

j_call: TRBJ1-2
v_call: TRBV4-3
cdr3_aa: ASSQVGAGMYYGYT

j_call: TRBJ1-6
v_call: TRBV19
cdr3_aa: ASRGGQDNSPLH

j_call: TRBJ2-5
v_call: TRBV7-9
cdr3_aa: ASSIALETQY

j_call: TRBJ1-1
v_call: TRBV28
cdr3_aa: ASSPGTGVTEAF